A single sample is the source of the 16 T cell receptor beta chains below, sequenced in a study of a mutant IDH1 vaccine in newly diagnosed glioma. This sample's time point: week 11, during vaccination. All doses held 300 ug of mutant IDH1 20-mer peptide, with topical imiquimod. The antigens for these receptors are not known. The assay was immunoSEQ multiplex PCR, and TCRdb's table has in-frame clones only and misses some. The sample yields tens of thousands of clones, roughly 80% seen once. The source material was PBMCs, sampled from a glioma patient whose treatment included an IDH1 peptide vaccine. The source is a middle-aged man with glioma.

V and J are TRBV6-5 and TRBJ1-3; 9 bases line up with TRBD1. Germline assignment: CDR1 MNHEY and CDR2 SVGAGI. The CDR3 runs 15 residues. V lost 6 bases, J lost 7 bases, and 10 bases stayed unmatched. For the CDR3, the DNA is TGTGCCAGCAGCCTGACAGGGGGTATACTGAACACCATATATTTT. Its protein product is CASSLTGGILNTIYF.

This clone was detected only a few times. The chain combines TRBV2 with TRBJ2-7, with D perhaps TRBD1 (6 bases). Trimming cost V 7 bases and J 6 bases, with 16 bases left between them. There are 13 residues in the CDR3. The germline gives CDR1 SNHLY, CDR2 FYNNEI. This CDR3 reads CASNRQGNGEQYF. As DNA, the CDR3 is TGTGCCAGCAACCGCCAGGGGAATGGCGAGCAGTACTTC.

The rearrangement joins TRBV6-5 to TRBJ2-5; D is unclear. V was pared by 2 bases and J by 2 bases, with 9 bases between. This CDR3 region has 14 residues. The germline CDR1 and CDR2 sequences are MNHEY and SVGAGI. The CDR3 coding sequence is TGTGCCAGCAGTTACCCGGGCGCTCAAGAGACCCAGTACTTC. Its protein product is CASSYPGAQETQYF.

This chain connects TRBV25-1 to TRBJ1-6; TRBD1 aligns across 7 bases. This CDR3 region has 14 residues. Losses at the gene ends were 8 bases for V and 10 bases for J; bases not matched to a gene: 11. Germline V gene sequence: CDR1 MGHDK, CDR2 SYGVNS. In nucleotides, the CDR3 is TGTGCCAGCCGGGGACAGCCTGCCGCCTCACCCCTCCACTTT. It specifies CASRGQPAASPLHF.

The rearrangement uses TRBV30 and TRBJ2-3; 7 nucleotides line up with TRBD2. Trimming cost V 1 base and J 2 bases; bases outside gene matches: 6. The CDR3 covers 15 residues. Germline CDR1 and CDR2: GTSNPN and SVGIG (reference sequence). Here the CDR3 DNA reads TGTGCCTGGAGTGCCAGTAGCGGGTTCACAGATACGCAGTATTTT. Translating it yields CAWSASSGFTDTQYF.

This chain uses TRBV9 with TRBJ2-5, with D possibly being TRBD2 (7 bases). Germline assignment: CDR1 SGDLS and CDR2 YYNGEE. Trimming took 0 bases from V and 0 from J, leaving 12 bases between them. The CDR3 has 16 amino acids. The CDR3 reads CASSVGRGGYQETQYF. The CDR3 DNA sequence: TGTGCCAGCAGCGTAGGGAGGGGGGGGTACCAAGAGACCCAGTACTTC.

The rearrangement links TRBV25-1 to TRBJ2-3; TRBD2 aligns across 11 bases. CDR1 and CDR2 (germline): MGHDK, SYGVNS. This CDR3 comprises 16 residues. Trimming removed 1 base from V and 6 bases from J; junction bases left unmatched: 6. The CDR3 is CASSEFSGGAGDTQYF. For the CDR3, the DNA is TGTGCCAGCAGTGAATTTAGCGGGGGGGCCGGGGATACGCAGTATTTT.

The J gene is TRBJ1-5, the V gene TRBV4-1; the D is unclear. CDR3 length: 12 residues. Germline V CDR1 and CDR2: MGHRA, YSYEKL. Deletions cut 1 base from V and 9 bases from J, with 7 bases between. The CDR3 region has the DNA TGCGCCAGCAGCCAAGGAACCGGGCCCCAGCATTTT. Translated, it gives CASSQGTGPQHF.

The V and J genes are TRBV9 and TRBJ2-2, with D uncertain. The CDR3 has 13 amino acids. CDR1 is SGDLS and CDR2 is YYNGEE in the germline V gene. Trimming took off 3 bases at V and 5 bases at J, with 8 bases between the two ends. The CDR3 coding sequence is TGTGCCAGCAGCGCCCCGTTAACCGGGGAGCTGTTTTTT. Amino acid sequence: CASSAPLTGELFF.

V usage is TRBV4-1 and J usage is TRBJ2-1; no clear D. V dropped 2 bases and J dropped 2 bases, with 13 bases sitting between them. The germline gives CDR1 MGHRA, CDR2 YSYEKL. The CDR3 is made up of 16 amino acids. DNA for the CDR3: TGCGCCAGCAGCCAACAGACTCCAACCGCCTACAATGAGCAGTTCTTC. This translates into CASSQQTPTAYNEQFF.

The chain recombines TRBV7-2 with TRBJ2-7, with TRBD1 matching over 10 bases. Germline-derived CDR1 and CDR2 are SGHTA and FQGNSA. The CDR3 is 15 amino acids. V gave up 3 bases and J gave up 1 base; unmatched junction bases: 3. CDR3 DNA sequence: TGTGCCAGCAGCTTGACAGGGGGCCCGTCCTACGAGCAGTACTTC. This translates into CASSLTGGPSYEQYF.

This sequence joins TRBV19 and TRBJ1-5; 8 nucleotides match TRBD1. Germline assignment: CDR1 LNHDA and CDR2 SQIVND (reference sequence). Trimming took 9 bases from V and 2 from J; bases not matched to a gene: 6. This CDR3 has 14 amino acids. In DNA, the CDR3 is TGTGCCAGCGCACAGGGGGGAGGCAATCAGCCCCAGCATTTT. Its translation: CASAQGGGNQPQHF.

V is TRBV7-9 and J is TRBJ2-3; D perhaps matches TRBD2 (5 bases). Trimming left V 2 bases short and J 2 bases short, with 8 bases between. Germline V gene sequence: CDR1 SEHNR, CDR2 FQNEAQ (reference sequence). The CDR3 is 14 residues long. CDR3 DNA sequence: TGTGCCAGCAGCTTAAGGGAGACCACAGATACGCAGTATTTT. This gives the protein CASSLRETTDTQYF.

The chain links TRBV15 to TRBJ2-7; 11 bases line up with TRBD2. The CDR3 runs to 17 residues. Germline lookup yields CDR1 LNHNV and CDR2 YYDKDF (reference sequence). V lost 3 bases, J lost 3 bases, and 10 bases stayed unmatched. This chain's CDR3 is CATSSGLAGGGGYEQYF. CDR3 DNA sequence: TGTGCCACCAGCAGTGGACTAGCGGGTGGAGGGGGCTACGAGCAGTACTTC.

The chain employs TRBV30 and TRBJ1-1; 10 bases are shared with TRBD1. Per germline, CDR1 GTSNPN and CDR2 SVGIG (reference sequence). V shed 5 bases and J 0 bases; nucleotides not matched to a gene: 0. This CDR3 region has 13 residues. The CDR3, as DNA: TGTGCCTGGGACAGGGGGCTGAACACTGAAGCTTTCTTT. Translated, it gives CAWDRGLNTEAFF.

The chain uses TRBV2 and TRBJ2-7, with D unclear. The germline CDR1 and CDR2 sequences are SNHLY and FYNNEI. V gave up 10 bases and J gave up 1 base, with 14 bases separating them. This CDR3 spans 13 amino acids. In nucleotides, the CDR3 is TGTGCCACCACAAAAGGCGGATCCTACGAGCAGTACTTC. Translated, it gives CATTKGGSYEQYF.